This TCR beta chain derives from a study of blood T cell repertoires in COVID-19. For the study at large: T cells, B-cell-depleted T cells, or PBMCs supplied cDNA or gDNA.

As processed by the authors: Reference gene primer amplification yielded estimated nucleated cell counts. Profiled with immunoSEQ multiplex PCR; TCRdb holds only in-frame clones, not every one. V, J and clone size are those of that table, while D and trimming were read from the DNA. The data hold 200,000 to 250,000 clones, with approximately 84% observed a single time. This sequence originates from a woman in her twenties or thirties who had recovered from COVID-19. Sequencing was done on a sample of peripheral blood.

The CDR3 sequence: CASSPLSYGYTF. DNA for the CDR3: TGTGCCAGCAGTCCCCTATCATATGGCTACACCTTC. The genes are TRBV28 and TRBJ1-2; no definite D call. Trimming removed 5 bases from V and 5 bases from J, with 9 bases in between. The CDR3 consists of 12 residues. The germline V gene encodes CDR1 MDHEN and CDR2 SYDVKM.